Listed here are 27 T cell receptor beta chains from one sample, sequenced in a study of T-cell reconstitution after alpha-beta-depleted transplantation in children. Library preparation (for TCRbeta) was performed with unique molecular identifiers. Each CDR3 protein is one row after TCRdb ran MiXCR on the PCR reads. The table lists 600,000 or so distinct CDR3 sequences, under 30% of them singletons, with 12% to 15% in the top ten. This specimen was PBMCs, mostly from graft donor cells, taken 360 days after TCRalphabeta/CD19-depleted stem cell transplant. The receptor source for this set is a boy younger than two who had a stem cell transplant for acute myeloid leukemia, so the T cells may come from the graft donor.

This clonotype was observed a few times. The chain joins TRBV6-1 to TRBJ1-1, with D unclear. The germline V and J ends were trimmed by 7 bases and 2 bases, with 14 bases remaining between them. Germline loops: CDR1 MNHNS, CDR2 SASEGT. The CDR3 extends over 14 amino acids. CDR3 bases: TGTGCCAGCACGGATAGGGTTTACAACACTGAAGCTTTCTTT. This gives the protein CASTDRVYNTEAFF.

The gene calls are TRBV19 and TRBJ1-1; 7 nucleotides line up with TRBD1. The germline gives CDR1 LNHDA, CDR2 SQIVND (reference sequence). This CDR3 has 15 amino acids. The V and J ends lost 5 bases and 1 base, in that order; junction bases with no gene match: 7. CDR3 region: CASSPTGVENTEAFF. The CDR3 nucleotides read TGTGCCAGTAGTCCTACAGGGGTGGAGAACACTGAAGCTTTCTTT.

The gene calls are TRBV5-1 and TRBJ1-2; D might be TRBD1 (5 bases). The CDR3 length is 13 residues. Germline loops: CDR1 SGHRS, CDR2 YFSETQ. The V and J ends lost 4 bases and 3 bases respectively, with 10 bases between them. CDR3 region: CASSLRGYYGYTF. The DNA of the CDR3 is TGCGCCAGCAGCCTGCGGGGGTACTATGGCTACACCTTC.

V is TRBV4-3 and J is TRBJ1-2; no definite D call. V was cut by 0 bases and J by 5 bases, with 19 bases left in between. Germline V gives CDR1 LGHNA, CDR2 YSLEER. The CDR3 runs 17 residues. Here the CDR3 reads CASSQEVKEILGYGYTF. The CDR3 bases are TGCGCCAGCAGCCAAGAAGTCAAGGAGATACTAGGTTATGGCTACACCTTC.

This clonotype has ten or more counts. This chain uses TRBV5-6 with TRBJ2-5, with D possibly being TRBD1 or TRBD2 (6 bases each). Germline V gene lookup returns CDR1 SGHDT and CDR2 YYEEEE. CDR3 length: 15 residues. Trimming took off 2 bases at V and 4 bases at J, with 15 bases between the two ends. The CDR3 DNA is TGTGCCAGCAGCTTAGGTATCAGGGGAGGAGAGACCCAGTACTTC. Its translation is CASSLGIRGGETQYF.

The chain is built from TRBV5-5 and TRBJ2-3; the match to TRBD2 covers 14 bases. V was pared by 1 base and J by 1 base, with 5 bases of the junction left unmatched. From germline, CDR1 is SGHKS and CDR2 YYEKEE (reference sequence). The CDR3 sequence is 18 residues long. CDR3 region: CASSLRLAGGPRTDTQYF. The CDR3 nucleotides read TGTGCCAGCAGCTTGCGACTAGCGGGGGGGCCGCGCACAGATACGCAGTATTTT.

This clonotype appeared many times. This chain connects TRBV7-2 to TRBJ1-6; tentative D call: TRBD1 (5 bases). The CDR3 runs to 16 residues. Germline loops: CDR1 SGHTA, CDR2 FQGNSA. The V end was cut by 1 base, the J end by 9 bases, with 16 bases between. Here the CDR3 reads CASSLGQTMVGSPLHF. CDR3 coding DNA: TGTGCCAGCAGCTTAGGACAGACCATGGTGGGTTCACCCCTCCACTTT. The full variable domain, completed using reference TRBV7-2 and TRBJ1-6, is GAGVSQSPSNKVTEKGKDVELRCDPISGHTALYWYRQSLGQGLEFLIYFQGNSAPDKSGLPSDRFSAERTGGSVSTLTIQRTQQEDSAVYLCASSLGQTMVGSPLHFGNGTRLTVT.

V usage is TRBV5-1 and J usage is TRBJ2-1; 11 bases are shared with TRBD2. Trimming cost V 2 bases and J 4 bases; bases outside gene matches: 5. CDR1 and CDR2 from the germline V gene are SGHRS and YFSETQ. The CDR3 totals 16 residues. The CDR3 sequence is CASSFPTSGKYNEQFF. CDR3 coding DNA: TGCGCCAGCAGCTTCCCGACTAGCGGGAAATACAATGAGCAGTTCTTC.

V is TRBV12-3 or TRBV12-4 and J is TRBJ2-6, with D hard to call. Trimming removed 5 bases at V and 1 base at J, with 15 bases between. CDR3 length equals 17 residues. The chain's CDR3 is CASSPTTWASGANVLTF. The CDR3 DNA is TGTGCCAGCAGTCCAACCACATGGGCGTCTGGGGCCAACGTCCTGACTTTC.

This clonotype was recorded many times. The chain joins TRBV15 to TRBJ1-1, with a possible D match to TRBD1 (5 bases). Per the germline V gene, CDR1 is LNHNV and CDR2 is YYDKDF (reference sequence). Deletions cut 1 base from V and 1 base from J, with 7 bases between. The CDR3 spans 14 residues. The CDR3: CATSRVRGNTEAFF. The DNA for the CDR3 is TGTGCCACCAGCAGAGTTAGGGGGAACACTGAAGCTTTCTTT.

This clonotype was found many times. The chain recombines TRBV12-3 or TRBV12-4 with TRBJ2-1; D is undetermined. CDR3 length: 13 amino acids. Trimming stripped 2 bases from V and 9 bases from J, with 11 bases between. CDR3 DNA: TGTGCCAGCAGTTTACGTGTCGTGGGTGAGCAGTTCTTC. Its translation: CASSLRVVGEQFF.

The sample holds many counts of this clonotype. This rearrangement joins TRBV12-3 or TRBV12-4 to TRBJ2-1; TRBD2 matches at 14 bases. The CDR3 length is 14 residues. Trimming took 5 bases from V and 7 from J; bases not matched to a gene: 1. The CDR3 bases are TGTGCCAGCAGTGGACTAGCGGGGGGTAATGAGCAGTTCTTC. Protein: CASSGLAGGNEQFF.

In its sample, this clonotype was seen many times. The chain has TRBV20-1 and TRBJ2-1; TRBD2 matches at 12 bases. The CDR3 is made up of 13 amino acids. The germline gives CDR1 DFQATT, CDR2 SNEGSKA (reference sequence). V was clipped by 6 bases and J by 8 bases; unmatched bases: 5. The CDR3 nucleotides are TGCAGTGCCTTGACTAGCGGGGGTGATGAGCAGTTCTTC. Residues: CSALTSGGDEQFF.

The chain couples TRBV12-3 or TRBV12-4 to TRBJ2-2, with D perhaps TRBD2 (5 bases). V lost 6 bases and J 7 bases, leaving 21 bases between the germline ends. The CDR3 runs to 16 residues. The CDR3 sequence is CASSLQSPGNGGELFF. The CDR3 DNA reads TGTGCCAGCAGCCTCCAGTCGCCGGGGAACGGCGGGGAGCTGTTTTTT.

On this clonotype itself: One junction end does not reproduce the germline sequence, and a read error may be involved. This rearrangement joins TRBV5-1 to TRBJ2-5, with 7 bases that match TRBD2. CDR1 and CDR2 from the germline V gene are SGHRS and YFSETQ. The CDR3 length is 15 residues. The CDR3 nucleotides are TGCGCCAGCAGCTTTCGGCGGGGGAGCCAAGAGGCCCAGTACTTC. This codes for CASSFRRGSQEAQYF.

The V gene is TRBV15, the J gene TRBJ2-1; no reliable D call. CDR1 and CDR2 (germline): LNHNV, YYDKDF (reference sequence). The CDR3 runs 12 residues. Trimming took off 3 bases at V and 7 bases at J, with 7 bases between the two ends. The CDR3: CATSSRQNEQFF. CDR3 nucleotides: TGTGCCACCAGCAGCAGGCAGAATGAGCAGTTCTTC.

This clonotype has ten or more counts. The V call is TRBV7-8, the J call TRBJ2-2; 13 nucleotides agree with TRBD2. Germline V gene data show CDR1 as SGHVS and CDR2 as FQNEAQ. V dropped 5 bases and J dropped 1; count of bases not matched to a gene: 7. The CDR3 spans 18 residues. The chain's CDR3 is CASSPGLAGDLNTGELFF. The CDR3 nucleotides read TGTGCCAGCAGCCCCGGACTAGCGGGGGACCTGAACACCGGGGAGCTGTTTTTT.

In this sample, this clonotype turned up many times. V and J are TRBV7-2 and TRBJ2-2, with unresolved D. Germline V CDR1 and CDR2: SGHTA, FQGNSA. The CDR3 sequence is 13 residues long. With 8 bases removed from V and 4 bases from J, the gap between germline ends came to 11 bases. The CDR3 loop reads CASSKGSTGELFF. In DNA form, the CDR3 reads TGTGCCAGCTCCAAAGGATCCACCGGGGAGCTGTTTTTT. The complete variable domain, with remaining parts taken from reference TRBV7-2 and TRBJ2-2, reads GAGVSQSPSNKVTEKGKDVELRCDPISGHTALYWYRQSLGQGLEFLIYFQGNSAPDKSGLPSDRFSAERTGGSVSTLTIQRTQQEDSAVYLCASSKGSTGELFFGEGSRLTVL.

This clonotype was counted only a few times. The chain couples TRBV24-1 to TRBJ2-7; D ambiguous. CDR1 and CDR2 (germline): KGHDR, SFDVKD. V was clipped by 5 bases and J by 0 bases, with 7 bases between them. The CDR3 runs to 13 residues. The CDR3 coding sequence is TGTGCCACCAGTGCAGACGCCTCCTACGAGCAGTACTTC. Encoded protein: CATSADASYEQYF.

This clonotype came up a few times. The CDR3 region has the DNA TGTGCCAGCAGCCGTGGTCCAGGGGATGGCTACACCTTC. The encoded protein is CASSRGPGDGYTF. V gene TRBV6-5 combines with J gene TRBJ1-2, with D possibly being TRBD1 (6 bases). The length of the CDR3 is 13 residues. The germline gives CDR1 MNHEY, CDR2 SVGAGI. V shed 6 bases and J shed 6 bases, with 14 bases lying between them.

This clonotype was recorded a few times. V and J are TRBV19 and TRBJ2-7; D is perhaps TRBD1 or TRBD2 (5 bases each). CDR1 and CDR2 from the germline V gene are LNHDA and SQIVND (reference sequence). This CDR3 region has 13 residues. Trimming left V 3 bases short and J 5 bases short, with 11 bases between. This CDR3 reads CASSMGVLDEQYF. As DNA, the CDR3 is TGTGCCAGTAGTATGGGGGTCCTGGACGAGCAGTACTTC.

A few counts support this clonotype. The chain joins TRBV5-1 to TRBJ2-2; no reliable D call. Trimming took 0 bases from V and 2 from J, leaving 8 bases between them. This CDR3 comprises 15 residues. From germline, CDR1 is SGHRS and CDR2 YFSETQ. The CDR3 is CASSLGVANTGELFF. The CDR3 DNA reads TGCGCCAGCAGCTTGGGGGTCGCCAACACCGGGGAGCTGTTTTTT.

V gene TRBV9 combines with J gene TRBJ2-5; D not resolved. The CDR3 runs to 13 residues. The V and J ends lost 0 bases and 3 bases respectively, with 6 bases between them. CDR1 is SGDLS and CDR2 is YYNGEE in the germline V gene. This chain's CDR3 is CASSVEREETQYF. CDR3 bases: TGTGCCAGCAGCGTAGAAAGGGAAGAGACCCAGTACTTC.

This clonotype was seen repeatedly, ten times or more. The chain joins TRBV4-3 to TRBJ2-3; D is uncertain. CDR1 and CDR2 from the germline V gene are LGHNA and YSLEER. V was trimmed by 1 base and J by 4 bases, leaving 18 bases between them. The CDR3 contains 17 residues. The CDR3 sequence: CASSQGLILFAPDTQYF. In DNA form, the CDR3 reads TGCGCCAGCAGCCAAGGACTGATCCTATTCGCCCCAGATACGCAGTATTTT.

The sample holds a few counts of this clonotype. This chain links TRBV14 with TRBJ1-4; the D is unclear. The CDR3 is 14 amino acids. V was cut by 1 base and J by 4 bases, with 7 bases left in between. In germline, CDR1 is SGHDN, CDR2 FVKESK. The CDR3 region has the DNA TGTGCCAGCAGCCAAGGCGTCCGTAATGAAAAACTGTTTTTT. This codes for CASSQGVRNEKLFF.

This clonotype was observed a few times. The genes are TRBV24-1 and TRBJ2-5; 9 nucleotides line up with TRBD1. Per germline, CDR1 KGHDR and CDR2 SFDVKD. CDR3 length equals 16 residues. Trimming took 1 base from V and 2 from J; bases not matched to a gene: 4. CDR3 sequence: CATSDFGTGWQETQYF. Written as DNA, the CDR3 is TGTGCCACCAGTGATTTCGGGACAGGGTGGCAAGAGACCCAGTACTTC.

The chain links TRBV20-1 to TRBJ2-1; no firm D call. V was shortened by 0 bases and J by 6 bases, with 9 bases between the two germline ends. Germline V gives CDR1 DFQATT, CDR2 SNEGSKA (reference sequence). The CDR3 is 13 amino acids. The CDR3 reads CSARDSSRNEQFF. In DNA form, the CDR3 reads TGCAGTGCTAGAGATTCTTCCCGCAATGAGCAGTTCTTC.